The rows below give T cell receptor beta chains drawn from one sample of a study of blood T cell repertoires in COVID-19. TCRdb keeps only in-frame clones here, not all; method: immunoSEQ multiplex PCR. The repertoire holds 100,000 to 150,000 clones, 80% to 90% seen once, with around 30% in the top ten. Material: peripheral blood. The receptors were sampled from a man between 65 and 85 years old with active or convalescent COVID-19. Both conserved end residues are part of each CDR3. Each record gives: clone size, CDR3 length, J gene, D gene, V gene, CDR3 DNA, CDR3 protein. The D gene is left open where the match is weak. Only part of the rows carry a size: once, few, many, or a class if the clone is expanded.

size: -
length: 12
J: TRBJ2-3
D: -
V: TRBV6-6
DNA: TGTGCCAGCTCCGGGGGCACAGATACGCAGTATTTT
CDR3: CASSGGTDTQYF

size: -
length: 15
J: TRBJ1-1
D: TRBD1
V: TRBV3-1/TRBV3-2
DNA: TGTGCCAGCAACAGACAGGGGAGTATGAACACTGAAGCTTTCTTT
CDR3: CASNRQGSMNTEAFF

size: -
length: 12
J: TRBJ1-5
D: -
V: TRBV12-3/TRBV12-4
DNA: TGTGCCAGCAGGCCCAGGGGTCAGCCCCAGCATTTT
CDR3: CASRPRGQPQHF

size: -
length: 15
J: TRBJ2-7
D: TRBD2
V: TRBV28
DNA: TGTGCCAGCAGTCCCTTAGCGGGAGCAACCTACGAGCAGTACTTC
CDR3: CASSPLAGATYEQYF

size: -
length: 17
J: TRBJ2-5
D: TRBD2
V: TRBV5-1
DNA: TGCGCCAGCAGCCGGGTATGGGAAGCGGGAGCAAAGGAGACCCAGTACTTC
CDR3: CASSRVWEAGAKETQYF

size: once
length: 15
J: TRBJ2-1
D: TRBD1
V: TRBV7-7
DNA: TGTGCTAGCAGCCCGGGACAGGGGATTTCCAATGAGCAGTTCTTC
CDR3: CASSPGQGISNEQFF

size: -
length: 12
J: TRBJ1-1
D: -
V: TRBV6-4
DNA: TGTGCCAGCAGATACAGGGATCCTGAAGCTTTCTTT
CDR3: CASRYRDPEAFF

size: -
length: 14
J: TRBJ2-7
D: -
V: TRBV27
DNA: TGTGCCAGCAGTATCGACAGGACCCCCTACGAGCAGTACTTC
CDR3: CASSIDRTPYEQYF

size: once
length: 15
J: TRBJ1-1
D: TRBD1
V: TRBV6-5
DNA: TGTGCCAGCATACAGGGGACTGGAGTGAACACTGAAGCTTTCTTT
CDR3: CASIQGTGVNTEAFF

size: -
length: 12
J: TRBJ2-5
D: -
V: TRBV11-2
DNA: TGTGCCAGCAGTCCAGGGTGGGAGACCCAGTACTTC
CDR3: CASSPGWETQYF

size: -
length: 17
J: TRBJ1-5
D: TRBD1
V: TRBV28
DNA: TGTGCCAGCAGGGCCCCCCCGGGACAGGGTACAAGGCAGCCCCAGCATTTT
CDR3: CASRAPPGQGTRQPQHF

size: -
length: 15
J: TRBJ1-3
D: -
V: TRBV5-1
DNA: TGCGCCAGCAGCATGCTACAGGGATCTGGAAACACCATATATTTT
CDR3: CASSMLQGSGNTIYF

size: -
length: 13
J: TRBJ1-1
D: -
V: TRBV19
DNA: TGTGCCAGTAGCAACCCTAGGGGCACTGAAGCTTTCTTT
CDR3: CASSNPRGTEAFF

size: -
length: 12
J: TRBJ2-7
D: TRBD1
V: TRBV19
DNA: TGTGCCAGTAGCCGGACAGGTCTAGAGCAGTACTTC
CDR3: CASSRTGLEQYF

size: -
length: 12
J: TRBJ1-2
D: -
V: TRBV6-4
DNA: TGTGCCAGCAGTGACTACGCCGGGGGCTACACCTTC
CDR3: CASSDYAGGYTF

size: -
length: 17
J: TRBJ1-6
D: TRBD1
V: TRBV27
DNA: TGTGCCAGCAGTTCTCCGGGACAGGGGTCCTATAATTCACCCCTCCACTTT
CDR3: CASSSPGQGSYNSPLHF

size: -
length: 16
J: TRBJ2-1
D: TRBD2
V: TRBV27
DNA: TGTGCCAGCAGTTTGCTGTTGACTAGCGGGAGAAATGAGCAGTTCTTC
CDR3: CASSLLLTSGRNEQFF

size: -
length: 15
J: TRBJ2-1
D: -
V: TRBV18
DNA: TGTGCCAGCTCCCCAGCGCTAACCTCCTACAATGAGCAGTTCTTC
CDR3: CASSPALTSYNEQFF

size: -
length: 15
J: TRBJ1-1
D: -
V: TRBV6-1
DNA: TGTGCCAGCAGTGATATAGGGGGTTTGTTCACTGAAGCTTTCTTT
CDR3: CASSDIGGLFTEAFF

size: -
length: 17
J: TRBJ1-5
D: TRBD1
V: TRBV5-6
DNA: TGTGCCAGCAGCTTGGGGACAGGGGGCAATAGCAATCAGCCCCAGCATTTT
CDR3: CASSLGTGGNSNQPQHF

size: -
length: 15
J: TRBJ2-2
D: -
V: TRBV7-7
DNA: TGTGCTAGCAGCTTAAGTATACAAAACACCGGGGAGCTGTTTTTT
CDR3: CASSLSIQNTGELFF

size: -
length: 14
J: TRBJ1-5
D: TRBD1
V: TRBV19
DNA: TGTGCCGGCGGACAGGCGGGAAGCAATCAGCCCCAGCATTTT
CDR3: CAGGQAGSNQPQHF

size: -
length: 16
J: TRBJ2-1
D: TRBD2
V: TRBV6-2/TRBV6-3
DNA: TGTGCCAGCAGCTCCGGGACTAGCGGGAGATTCAATGAGCAGTTCTTC
CDR3: CASSSGTSGRFNEQFF

size: -
length: 16
J: TRBJ2-2
D: -
V: TRBV7-8
DNA: TGTGCCAGCAGCCCCCGCAACGCAGGGTCATCGGGGGAGCTGTTTTTT
CDR3: CASSPRNAGSSGELFF

size: -
length: 16
J: TRBJ2-3
D: -
V: TRBV7-9
DNA: TGTGCCAGCAGCTTCGGACAGTCCCATAGCACAGATACGCAGTATTTT
CDR3: CASSFGQSHSTDTQYF

size: few
length: 13
J: TRBJ2-3
D: -
V: TRBV19
DNA: TGTGCCAGTAGTTCGCTACTAGGGGATACGCAGTATTTT
CDR3: CASSSLLGDTQYF

size: -
length: 15
J: TRBJ2-1
D: TRBD2
V: TRBV7-2
DNA: TGTGCCAGCAGTTTGGGACTAGCGGGCTACAATGAGCAGTTCTTC
CDR3: CASSLGLAGYNEQFF

size: -
length: 13
J: TRBJ1-3
D: -
V: TRBV30
DNA: TGTGCCTGGATTCTGACAGGAGGAAACACCATATATTTT
CDR3: CAWILTGGNTIYF

size: few
length: 16
J: TRBJ1-5
D: -
V: TRBV19
DNA: TGTGCCAGTAGTACGGCACAGGGTTATAGCAATCAGCCCCAGCATTTT
CDR3: CASSTAQGYSNQPQHF

size: once
length: 17
J: TRBJ1-2
D: TRBD1
V: TRBV5-4
DNA: TGTGCCAGCAGCTTGGTTGGACAGGGAATCCTATTTAATGGCTACACCTTC
CDR3: CASSLVGQGILFNGYTF

size: -
length: 17
J: TRBJ2-5
D: TRBD1
V: TRBV27
DNA: TGTGCCAGCAGTTTATCCGCCGCGTGGGGACAGCAAGAGACCCAGTACTTC
CDR3: CASSLSAAWGQQETQYF

size: -
length: 15
J: TRBJ2-3
D: -
V: TRBV6-5
DNA: TGTGCCAGCAGCTCCGGCGGAATGGTCACAGATACGCAGTATTTT
CDR3: CASSSGGMVTDTQYF

size: -
length: 15
J: TRBJ2-7
D: -
V: TRBV7-2
DNA: TGTGCCAGCAGCTTATCTCGCGGGGGCACCTACGAGCAGTACTTC
CDR3: CASSLSRGGTYEQYF

size: -
length: 15
J: TRBJ1-2
D: TRBD1
V: TRBV28
DNA: TGTGCCAGCAGTTTGTGGGACAGGGGTTTATTCGGCTACACCTTC
CDR3: CASSLWDRGLFGYTF

size: -
length: 14
J: TRBJ2-3
D: -
V: TRBV10-3
DNA: TGTGCCCTAAGGGCAGGGGGGAGCACAGATACGCAGTATTTT
CDR3: CALRAGGSTDTQYF

size: once
length: 15
J: TRBJ2-7
D: TRBD1
V: TRBV6-5
DNA: TGTGCCAGCAGTTACTCTTACAGGGGGTACTACGAGCAGTACTTC
CDR3: CASSYSYRGYYEQYF

size: -
length: 17
J: TRBJ2-5
D: TRBD1
V: TRBV7-2
DNA: TGTGCCAGCAGCTTAGCGCCACCAGGGGGAACGGGCGAGACCCAGTACTTC
CDR3: CASSLAPPGGTGETQYF

size: -
length: 14
J: TRBJ1-1
D: TRBD1
V: TRBV19
DNA: TGTGCCAGTAGTACCGGACAGGAGAACACTGAAGCTTTCTTT
CDR3: CASSTGQENTEAFF

size: -
length: 16
J: TRBJ2-2
D: TRBD1
V: TRBV4-1
DNA: TGCGCCAGCAGCCCGGGACAGGGGACTCCGCCGGGGGAGCTGTTTTTT
CDR3: CASSPGQGTPPGELFF

size: -
length: 14
J: TRBJ2-7
D: TRBD2
V: TRBV9
DNA: TGTGCCAGCAGCGTAGGAGGGGAGGGTTACGAGCAGTACTTC
CDR3: CASSVGGEGYEQYF

size: once
length: 14
J: TRBJ1-1
D: TRBD1
V: TRBV6-5
DNA: TGTGCCAGCAGTCAGACAGGGTGGAACACTGAAGCTTTCTTT
CDR3: CASSQTGWNTEAFF

size: -
length: 15
J: TRBJ1-5
D: TRBD1
V: TRBV28
DNA: TGTGCCAGCAGTCCTTCCGGACAGGGCAATCAGCCCCAGCATTTT
CDR3: CASSPSGQGNQPQHF

size: -
length: 13
J: TRBJ1-2
D: -
V: TRBV5-4
DNA: TGTGCCAGCAGCTTACGGCAGGACTATGGCTACACCTTC
CDR3: CASSLRQDYGYTF

size: few
length: 13
J: TRBJ1-1
D: -
V: TRBV27
DNA: TGTGCCAGCAGTTTGGGCCAGTTCACTGAAGCTTTCTTT
CDR3: CASSLGQFTEAFF

size: -
length: 16
J: TRBJ2-7
D: TRBD1
V: TRBV11-2
DNA: TGTGCCAGCAGCTTAGATGGTCGGACAGGCGTCTACGAGCAGTACTTC
CDR3: CASSLDGRTGVYEQYF

size: -
length: 12
J: TRBJ2-1
D: -
V: TRBV7-3
DNA: TGTGCCAGCAGCGTTGGGGGCGGAGGGCAGTTCTTC
CDR3: CASSVGGGGQFF

size: -
length: 15
J: TRBJ2-2
D: -
V: TRBV27
DNA: TGTGCCAGCAGTAACAGGGTTTTGAGCACCGGGGAGCTGTTTTTT
CDR3: CASSNRVLSTGELFF

size: -
length: 13
J: TRBJ2-7
D: -
V: TRBV7-9
DNA: TGTGCCAGCAGCCCCCAGGTAACCTACGAGCAGTACTTC
CDR3: CASSPQVTYEQYF

size: -
length: 15
J: TRBJ1-6
D: TRBD1
V: TRBV5-1
DNA: TGCGCCAGCAGCTTGGCCGGACAGGGGAGATCACCCCTCCACTTT
CDR3: CASSLAGQGRSPLHF

size: -
length: 13
J: TRBJ1-1
D: -
V: TRBV28
DNA: TGTGCCAGCAGTTCCCAGGGGAGAACTGAAGCTTTCTTT
CDR3: CASSSQGRTEAFF